This entry features one TCR beta chain sequence. Researchers took RNA transcripts and amplified the TCR beta CDR3 regions from them. Researchers ran a first-round RT-PCR on the TCR CDR3 using the HTBI primer set. TCRdb passed the multiplex PCR reads through MiXCR, listing each CDR3 protein once. The sample lists about 760,000 distinct CDR3 sequences; roughly a third were seen once. With 5 bases clipped from V and 0 bases from J, the junction kept 8 bases outside the gene matches. This CDR3 contains 16 residues. Germline CDR1 reads SEHNR; CDR2 reads FQNEAQ (reference sequence). No progression to ophthalmopathy during 18 months of follow-up defined stable disease. The study left out patients who had uncontrolled infection, other autoimmune disease, pregnancy or lactation. Orbital computed tomography and thyroid ultrasound, together with serum TRAb and thyroxine and clinical symptoms, were used for diagnoses. The PBMCs studied were ones that came from roughly 9.1 ml fresh peripheral blood.

The record originates from a study of T cells in Graves' hyperthyroidism and ophthalmopathy. Sequenced input: blood. This chain joins TRBV7-9 and TRBJ2-7, with 9 nucleotides matching TRBD1. This clonotype was obtained from a woman between 40 and 55 years old with Graves' hyperthyroidism. For the CDR3, the DNA is TGTGCCAGCAGCGGGGCGGACAGGGGCGTCTCCTACGAGCAGTACTTC. It translates to CASSGADRGVSYEQYF.